This T cell receptor (beta chain) was recovered during a study of T cell changes during pregnancy in multiple sclerosis. This clone was counted once. Only in-frame clones appear in the TCRdb table, and some are missing; sequencing was by immunoSEQ multiplex PCR. Of 100,000 or so clones listed, more than 90% are singletons. From germline, CDR1 is MDHEN and CDR2 SYDVKM. CDR3 size: 13 residues. Trimming removed 3 bases from V and 4 bases from J, with 9 bases in between. The starting material was peripheral blood, obtained in the second trimester of pregnancy. The chain carries TRBV28 and TRBJ1-1; no clear D gene. The source is a female donor with multiple sclerosis, enrolled in a pregnancy study. Here the CDR3 reads CASSFRWATEAFF. DNA for the CDR3: TGTGCCAGCAGTTTCAGATGGGCCACTGAAGCTTTCTTT.